This section outlines one T cell receptor beta chain sequence together with its context. The antigen is unknown. At one of its ends the junction is not consistent with the germline gene, which may arise from a read error. The sample belongs to a study of CD8 T cells in Susac syndrome. Whole-study context: Sequenced Susac syndrome patients included 5 or 6 with clinically active disease and under 10 in remission. Whole-study results and caveats: CD4+ T cell repertoires in Susac syndrome lacked clonal expansion.

From germline, CDR1 is SSHAT and CDR2 FNYEAQ (reference sequence). The CDR3 length is 14 residues. Reverse transcription of roughly 0.5 to 1 ug RNA was carried out with random hexamers. Amplification of TCR beta CDR3 by immunoSEQ multiplex PCR spanned 54 Vbeta and 13 Jbeta. One entry per CDR3 protein, called by TCRdb with MiXCR from the immunoSEQ multiplex PCR reads. The sample holds just under 95,000 distinct CDR3 sequences, about 93% seen once. Material for sequencing was CD4+ T cells from PBMCs. This chain joins TRBV7-7 and TRBJ2-5; 8 bases line up with TRBD2. The receptor comes from a human donor with Susac syndrome. In nucleotides, the CDR3 is TGTGCTAGCAGCCTCGGGGGGGCCCTTGAGACCCAGTACTTC. This gives the protein CASSLGGALETQYF. The complete variable domain, with remaining parts taken from reference TRBV7-7 and TRBJ2-5, reads GAGVSQSPRYKVTKRGQDVTLRCDPISSHATLYWYQQALGQGPEFLTYFNYEAQPDKSGLPSDRFSAERPEGSISTLTIQRTEQRDSAMYRCASSLGGALETQYFGPGTRLLVL.